This TCR beta chain was found in a study of shared clonotypes between healthy human individuals (dated by TCRdb to the early 2020s). With respect to the entire study: The cohort comprised a couple of women and a few men aged 18 to 49 years. Different laboratories and diverse techniques were used to prepare libraries and sequence TCR repertoires, to increase sequencing depth and limit assay-specific biases. Between about 0.9 and 10 billion PBMCs per donor were obtained by leukapheresis. Per donor, three plates each were used for CD4 naive and CD4 memory, two for CD8 naive, and one for CD8 memory. The study deeply sequenced blood TCR repertoires of several healthy adults to estimate repertoire size and the extent of clonotype sharing between individuals. Overall study results and their limits: Higher generation probabilities were observed for clonotypes shared by all four sorted-subset donors than for non-shared clonotypes. Naive subsets generally had larger estimated clonotype richness than memory subsets. Pairwise subsampling indicated that sequencing depth was expected to affect the degree of clonotype sharing among donors. The genetic and exposure-history diversity represented was limited by the small number of donors. Sharing across several donors was observed for around 5% of naive CD4, under 4% of naive CD8, over 2% of memory CD4, and less than 0.45% of memory CD8 clonotypes. Sampling was restricted to blood, and TCR repertoires in tissues likely differ from the TCR repertoires found in blood. Rarefaction of sorted-subset datasets indicated incomplete sequencing despite the large sequencing depth.

Donors were healthy HIV-negative adults with no recently reported acute infections or vaccinations. All donors were Caucasian adults living in Nashville, Tennessee, USA. CD4+ T cells were enriched by magnetic negative selection; naive cells were then positively selected on CD45RA, and the negative fraction formed the memory subset. Blood was obtained by leukapheresis, after which PBMCs were separated by Ficoll-Histopaque density gradient centrifugation and cryopreserved in liquid nitrogen vapor phase. Analytical flow cytometry was used to check the purity and quantity of every magnetically sorted T cell population. From each sorted fraction, genomic DNA was isolated and quantified by UV absorbance on a Nanodrop 2000c. This clone was seen a few times. Its recognized antigen is unknown. Base qualities are not at hand, and no much larger clone is one base apart. Using the deep immunoSEQ assay, TCR CDR3 regions were amplified from genomic DNA by multiplex PCR. Genomic DNA extracted from each cell subset was distributed evenly over all wells of several immunoSEQ 96-well plates, and each plate served as one replicate. For sorted subsets, 200 to 250 ng genomic DNA, equal to 25,000 to 35,000 T cell genomes, was loaded into each replicate PCR. Purified libraries were quantified with a Qubit 3.0 fluorometer, sized on a Bioanalyzer 2100, and re-quantified with the KAPA Library Quantification kit. Every immunoSEQ 96-well plate was sequenced on a dedicated single-read 150-cycle Illumina NextSeq 550 flow cell. Per the source publication's procedure: Because the immunoSEQ output held only junctional sequences and lacked quality scores, the filtering could not match the filtering applied to full-length reads. To assign V/J genes and CDR3, sequences were annotated against IMGT germline references using PyIR, a Python wrapper for IgBLAST v1.9. Reads with weak V/J assignments (E-value above 1e-6), missing CDR3, stop codons, out-of-frame junctions, or ambiguous translated residues were removed. V3J clonotypes were defined by identical inferred V gene, J gene, and CDR3 amino acid sequence. Percentage overlap between repertoires was calculated by dividing the number of shared unique clonotypes by the size of the smaller repertoire. RTK rarefaction, the Chao1 estimator, and Recon v2.1 estimates of unobserved clonotypes were used to assess repertoire richness. For all TCRbeta clonotypes obtained by the gDNA method from a handful of donors, generation probabilities were computed with OLGA. Sourced from immuneACCESS, this table was stored by TCRdb with only in-frame sequences that have V and J called. A share of the clones is absent; for the studies checked, an unresolved V gene accounts for under half, and the remainder has no known explanation. V and J calls and clone size are copied from that table; D and trimming were computed from the DNA. In all, the sample holds over a million clones, and more than 60% of those were seen once. Over 1.3% of the sample is held by the ten biggest clonotypes.

CDR1 is given as GTSNPN and CDR2 as SVGIG, both from the germline V gene (reference sequence). The CDR3 measures 13 amino acids from cysteine to phenylalanine. Just CDR3 DNA is preserved here, 39 bases in frame from base 1. V has 7 bases trimmed and J has 3 bases trimmed; junction bases matching no gene number 8. The sequence was collected from a man in his late teens or twenties in good health. This chain joins TRBV30 to TRBJ2-7; the central 8 bases match TRBD1. Material: memory CD4+ T cells sorted from blood. The cell subset or site tag for this specimen amounts to: CD45RA-negative fraction. The bases read TGTGCCTCAAGAGGACAGGGACACTACGAGCAGTACTTC. Translated, this gives CASRGQGHYEQYF.